The 27 T cell receptor beta chains reported below all come from one sample, sequenced in a study of shared clonotypes between healthy human individuals (dated by TCRdb to the early 2020s). The receptor library was made with the immunoSEQ multiplex PCR assay. The source is immuneACCESS, and TCRdb retained only in-frame sequences with V and J called. Part of the clones is not carried over; for the studies checked, unresolved V genes explain less than half of this, and the remainder is unexplained. Here the sample has about 2.4 million clones; over 85% occur a single time. The top ten constitute over 0.12% of the sample. Source material: naive CD4+ T cells sorted from blood. Interpreted using the paper, the cell subset or site label stands for: CD45RA+ positively selected. The receptors come from a man between 18 and 29 years old in good health.

This chain links TRBV7-8 with TRBJ1-5; D not certain. Germline CDR1 reads SGHVS; CDR2 reads FQNEAQ. The ends were cut back, 5 bases at V and 5 bases at J, with 7 bases in the middle. This CDR3 has 12 residues. The CDR3 bases are TGTGCCAGCAGCGGAAATGATCAGCCCCAGCATTTT. It encodes CASSGNDQPQHF.

This clone was counted a single time. V gene TRBV15 combines with J gene TRBJ2-1; D unclear. The CDR3 has 18 amino acids. Germline CDR1 reads LNHNV; CDR2 reads YYDKDF (reference sequence). The V gene lost 2 bases and the J gene lost 8 bases, with 25 bases spanning the gap. The CDR3 loop is CATSRHILTGQRVDEQFF. As DNA, the CDR3 is TGTGCCACCAGCAGACACATACTAACGGGCCAAAGGGTCGATGAGCAGTTCTTC.

The V gene is TRBV10-3, the J gene TRBJ1-2; no reliable D call. The CDR3 runs 13 residues. Trimming stripped 0 bases from V and 8 bases from J, with 10 bases between. Germline lookup yields CDR1 ENHRY and CDR2 SYGVKD. The CDR3 is CAISESPGEGYTF. The CDR3, as DNA: TGTGCCATCAGTGAGTCCCCTGGTGAAGGCTACACCTTC.

The rearrangement uses TRBV30 and TRBJ1-4; D unresolved. The CDR3 extends over 14 amino acids. Trimming took off 2 bases at V and 3 bases at J, with 10 bases between the two ends. CDR1 and CDR2 (germline): GTSNPN, SVGIG (reference sequence). The CDR3 region is CAWSIGGANEKLFF. The CDR3 DNA reads as TGTGCCTGGAGTATTGGAGGTGCTAATGAAAAACTGTTTTTT.

The J gene is TRBJ1-5, the V gene TRBV10-1; 7 bases are a match to TRBD1. The CDR3 runs 14 residues. Germline V gene sequence: CDR1 WNHNN, CDR2 SYGVQD (reference sequence). V was pared by 7 bases and J by 2 bases, with 5 bases of the junction left unmatched. As DNA, the CDR3 is TGCGCCAGCACCCTAGACAGGGGCAATCAGCCCCAGCATTTT. Protein: CASTLDRGNQPQHF.

The chain recombines TRBV7-2 with TRBJ1-2, with D possibly matching TRBD1 (6 bases). V lost 6 bases and J 7 bases, leaving 15 bases between the germline ends. CDR3 length: 13 residues. The germline V gene has CDR1 SGHTA and CDR2 FQGNSA. CDR3 residues: CASSFTGTRGYTF. The CDR3 DNA reads as TGTGCCAGCAGTTTCACAGGGACCCGTGGCTACACCTTC.

The chain uses TRBV28 and TRBJ1-5; D perhaps matches TRBD1 (6 bases). This CDR3 is 15 amino acids long. The V and J ends lost 6 bases and 2 bases respectively, with 14 bases between them. The germline gives CDR1 MDHEN, CDR2 SYDVKM. The CDR3 nucleotides read TGTGCCAGCAGGGGGGCTGCGGATGGCAATCAGCCCCAGCATTTT. It yields the protein CASRGAADGNQPQHF.

The chain links TRBV29-1 to TRBJ2-5, with a tentative D call TRBD2 (6 bases). The J call may be wrong; the DNA end is better matched by TRBJ2-7. CDR3 length: 14 amino acids. The germline V gene encodes CDR1 SQVTM and CDR2 ANQGSEA. The CDR3 DNA follows: TGCAGCGTTGTCGGCGGGGCAAACTCCTACGAGCAGTACTTC. Amino acids: CSVVGGANSYEQYF.

The CDR3 DNA sequence: TGTGCCAGCCGTCTTCTGGACAGGGCATTAAATGAGCAGTTCTTC. As protein: CASRLLDRALNEQFF. The J gene is TRBJ2-1, the V gene TRBV5-6; 8 bases match TRBD1. The CDR3 totals 15 residues. CDR1 is SGHDT, CDR2 YYEEEE, per germline. Unmatched junction bases numbered 13, after V lost 7 bases and J lost 7 bases.

This clone was seen only once. The CDR3 DNA reads as TGTGCCAGCCGGGCGGTGGGGACGAACAATGAGCAGTTCTTC. It codes for CASRAVGTNNEQFF. The chain joins TRBV5-4 to TRBJ2-1; D tentatively reads TRBD1 or TRBD2 (5 bases each). V lost 7 bases and J lost 5, with 16 bases in between. CDR1 and CDR2 (germline): SGHNT, YYREEE (reference sequence). The CDR3 sequence is 14 residues long. The variable domain in full, completed from reference TRBV5-4 and TRBJ2-1, reads ETGVTQSPTHLIKTRGQQVTLRCSSQSGHNTVSWYQQALGQGPQFIFQYYREEENGRGNFPPRFSGLQFPNYSSELNVNALELDDSALYLCASRAVGTNNEQFFGPGTRLTVL.

This chain uses TRBV29-1 with TRBJ2-1; 9 bases match TRBD2. After removal of 1 base from V and 4 bases from J, the junction contained 8 bases not matched to a gene. Per the germline V gene, CDR1 is SQVTM and CDR2 is ANQGSEA. The CDR3 has 16 residues. CDR3 DNA: TGCAGCGTTGAAGGGCAGCGGGGGGACCCTTACAATGAGCAGTTCTTC. Encoded protein: CSVEGQRGDPYNEQFF.

The chain is built from TRBV27 and TRBJ1-4, with 7 bases that match TRBD1. J lost 15 bases, V lost 2 bases, and 6 bases had no gene match. The V gene's germline CDR1 is MNHEY and CDR2 SMNVEV (reference sequence). CDR3 length equals 12 residues. CDR3 loop: CASSLRTGPVFF. DNA of the CDR3: TGTGCCAGCAGTTTACGGACAGGCCCCGTGTTTTTT.

The chain recombines TRBV6-1 with TRBJ1-5, with 9 bases identical to TRBD1. The length of the CDR3 is 14 residues. Germline V lookup: CDR1 MNHNS, CDR2 SASEGT. The ends lost 6 bases at V and 8 bases at J; junction bases unmatched: 8. The CDR3 loop reads CASREQGAREPQHF. CDR3 sequence (DNA): TGTGCCAGCAGAGAACAGGGGGCGAGGGAGCCCCAGCATTTT.

In the case of this clone: The sample carries other DNA sequences with the same CDR3. This chain links TRBV28 with TRBJ2-7, with 14 bases lining up with TRBD2. In germline, CDR1 is MDHEN, CDR2 SYDVKM. The CDR3 runs 15 residues. V lost 8 bases, J lost 0 bases, and 3 bases stayed unmatched. The CDR3 DNA is TGTGCCAGCCGACTAGCGGGGGGGAGCTCCTACGAGCAGTACTTC. It yields the protein CASRLAGGSSYEQYF.

This chain connects TRBV7-3 to TRBJ2-2, with a tentative D call TRBD1 (6 bases). Per the germline V gene, CDR1 is SGHTA and CDR2 is FQGTGA. This CDR3 is 16 amino acids long. The ends were cut back, 2 bases at V and 5 bases at J, with 15 bases in the middle. For the CDR3, the DNA is TGTGCCAGCAGCTTATCGGCCAGGGGTTGGACCGGGGAGCTGTTTTTT. Encoded protein: CASSLSARGWTGELFF.

The V gene is TRBV9, the J gene TRBJ2-3, with 11 positions matching TRBD2. V shed 0 bases, J shed 3 bases, and the junction held 15 bases outside the gene matches. CDR1 is SGDLS, CDR2 YYNGEE, per germline. This CDR3 contains 20 residues. CDR3 nucleotide sequence: TGTGCCAGCAGCGTAGTTACTAGCGGGAGCCCAGGTTCCGTTACAGATACGCAGTATTTT. Translated, it gives CASSVVTSGSPGSVTDTQYF.

The chain joins TRBV11-2 to TRBJ2-2; 12 nucleotides line up with TRBD2. With V trimmed by 10 bases and J by 5 bases, 17 bases remained unmatched. Germline CDR1 is SGHAT and CDR2 is FQNNGV. CDR3 length equals 18 residues. CDR3 residues: CAILRQGTGTSGTGELFF. CDR3 DNA sequence: TGTGCCATCCTACGACAGGGCACCGGGACTAGCGGGACCGGGGAGCTGTTTTTT.

This rearrangement joins TRBV6-4 to TRBJ2-3; 7 bases are a match to TRBD1. The CDR3 covers 13 residues. Per the germline V gene, CDR1 is MRHNA and CDR2 is SNTAGT. After removal of 6 bases from V and 6 bases from J, the junction contained 6 bases not matched to a gene. CDR3 in DNA: TGTGCCAGCAGCCCACAGGGGTCGGATACGCAGTATTTT. Amino acids: CASSPQGSDTQYF.

The genes are TRBV6-1 and TRBJ2-7, with 7 nucleotides matching TRBD2. V shed 3 bases and J 3 bases; nucleotides not matched to a gene: 8. CDR3 length: 15 residues. Per germline, CDR1 MNHNS and CDR2 SASEGT. The CDR3: CASSEELASYYEQYF. The CDR3 coding sequence is TGTGCCAGCAGTGAGGAACTAGCGTCGTACTACGAGCAGTACTTC.

The gene calls are TRBV5-1 and TRBJ1-6; 7 positions match TRBD1. V was pared by 0 bases and J by 0 bases, with 9 bases of the junction left unmatched. Germline V lookup: CDR1 SGHRS, CDR2 YFSETQ. The length of the CDR3 is 19 residues. The CDR3 loop is CASSLGNEGASSYNSPLHF. As DNA, the CDR3 is TGCGCCAGCAGCTTGGGTAACGAGGGGGCGAGCTCCTATAATTCACCCCTCCACTTT.

V usage is TRBV7-2 and J usage is TRBJ1-2, with 8 bases identical to TRBD1. The CDR3 extends over 14 amino acids. In germline, CDR1 is SGHTA, CDR2 FQGNSA. The junction had 9 bases not matched to a gene; V was cut back by 5 bases and J by 7 bases. The CDR3 here is CASSPGQGVGGYTF. The CDR3 coding sequence is TGTGCCAGCAGCCCCGGACAGGGAGTTGGTGGCTACACCTTC.

This clone was seen once. This rearrangement joins TRBV5-1 to TRBJ1-2; 7 nucleotides agree with TRBD1. The trim removed 0 bases at V and 2 bases at J, leaving 10 bases unmatched. Germline assignment: CDR1 SGHRS and CDR2 YFSETQ. The CDR3 runs to 17 residues. CDR3 sequence reads: CASSLGGRDSSNYGYTF. In nucleotides, the CDR3 is TGCGCCAGCAGCTTGGGGGGCCGGGACAGCTCCAACTATGGCTACACCTTC.

The rearrangement uses TRBV5-1 and TRBJ1-4, with TRBD1 as a possible D gene (5 bases). V lost 4 bases and J 10 bases, leaving 26 bases between the germline ends. The CDR3 covers 17 residues. Germline CDR1 is SGHRS and CDR2 is YFSETQ. Written as DNA, the CDR3 is TGCGCCAGCAGCCTAACTCCGGGACGAGACCTAATGGTAAAACTGTTTTTT. Amino acid sequence: CASSLTPGRDLMVKLFF.

This clone is a singleton in its sample. This CDR3 is also generated by other DNA sequences in the sample. The chain employs TRBV7-9 and TRBJ1-4, with 7 bases lining up with TRBD1. The CDR3 covers 14 residues. J lost 6 bases, V lost 1 base, and 2 bases had no gene match. CDR1 SEHNR and CDR2 FQNEAQ come from the germline V gene (reference sequence). For the CDR3, the DNA is TGTGCCAGCAGCTTAGATAGGGGGCATGAAAAACTGTTTTTT. Protein sequence: CASSLDRGHEKLFF. Full variable domain (outside the CDR3, taken from reference TRBV7-9 and TRBJ1-4): DTGVSQNPRHKITKRGQNVTFRCDPISEHNRLYWYRQTLGQGPEFLTYFQNEAQLEKSRLLSDRFSAERPKGSFSTLEIQRTEQGDSAMYLCASSLDRGHEKLFFGSGTQLSVL.

This clone showed up just once. This chain connects TRBV21-1 to TRBJ1-6. TRBV21-1 is given as a pseudogene. This CDR3 has 18 amino acids. The CDR3 protein is CASSSLGLPGVYNSPLHF. CDR3 nucleotide sequence: TGTGCCAGCAGCTCCCTGGGACTCCCTGGGGTCTATAATTCACCCCTCCACTTT.

The chain combines TRBV5-6 with TRBJ2-5; weak D call: TRBD1 (6 bases). Germline CDR1 SGHDT, CDR2 YYEEEE. The CDR3 loop spans 14 amino acids. The germline V and J ends were trimmed by 4 bases and 5 bases, with 15 bases remaining between them. CDR3: CASSPYRDRETQYF. DNA for the CDR3: TGTGCCAGCAGCCCGTACAGGGACCGGGAGACCCAGTACTTC.

The chain joins TRBV4-1 to TRBJ2-7; maybe TRBD2 (5 bases). The CDR3 extends over 13 amino acids. Trimming stripped 4 bases from V and 3 bases from J, with 10 bases between. CDR1 and CDR2 (germline): MGHRA, YSYEKL. In DNA form, the CDR3 reads TGCGCCAGCAGCCGCACCCGGGACTACGAGCAGTACTTC. Translation gives CASSRTRDYEQYF.